This T cell receptor (beta chain) stems from a study of Graves' ophthalmopathy and Graves' hyperthyroidism. This clonotype was seen a handful of times. Its antigen is not known. Amplification targeted the TCR beta CDR3 regions, with RNA transcripts as the source material. The first-round RT-PCR employed HTBI primers together with the Qiagen OneStep RT-PCR kit. A multiplex PCR was then performed as the second round. Using its own MiXCR run on the multiplex PCR reads, TCRdb lists one record per CDR3 protein. The sample holds about 1.1 million distinct CDR3 sequences, about two fifths seen once. Per germline, CDR1 SGHTS and CDR2 YDEGEE. The CDR3 has 17 residues. With 4 bases removed from V and 3 bases from J, the gap between germline ends came to 17 bases. Findings of the study overall: Blood contained most expanded thyroid clonotypes exceeding 0.001 frequency.

Hyperthyroidism patients, aged 18 to 65, were newly diagnosed, under 2 months' duration. Among the exclusions were patients with other autoimmune diseases, uncontrolled infections, pregnancy or lactation. It was on clinical symptoms, serum thyroxine, TRAb, thyroid ultrasound and orbital computed tomography that diagnosis relied. The sample was peripheral blood or thyroid tissue (not recorded which). The genes are TRBV5-8 and TRBJ2-6; D possibly matches TRBD1 or TRBD2 (5 bases each). The source of this sequence is an adult man with Graves' hyperthyroidism. CDR3 nucleotides: TGTGCCAGCAGCCGAGTTGGGGGAGTAGGTGGGGCCAACGTCCTGACTTTC. It encodes CASSRVGGVGGANVLTF.